This is a list of T cell receptor beta chains from one sample in a study of T cell responses to AZD1222 COVID-19 vaccine. Assay used: immunoSEQ multiplex PCR; TCRdb lists only in-frame clones, some missing. The table has fewer than 150,000 clones, 70% to 90% seen once. The sequenced sample was peripheral blood, obtained on day 0 of AZD1222 vaccination. Every receptor here comes from an adult in good health. Both conserved end residues are part of each CDR3. A D gene is named only where the DNA matches it firmly. The size entry is marked missing in some rows and otherwise reads once, few, many or a size class.

d_call	clone_size	v_call	j_call	cdr3_length	cdr3_nt	cdr3_aa
.	.	TRBV7-8	TRBJ2-7	14	TGTGCCAGCAGCTTAGCGCGGCTCTCCTACGAGCAGTACTTC	CASSLARLSYEQYF
.	.	TRBV6-5	TRBJ1-3	16	TGTGCCAGCAGTTACTCGTTACTGAGCTCTGGAAACACCATATATTTT	CASSYSLLSSGNTIYF
.	few	TRBV7-8	TRBJ1-2	13	TGTGCCAGCAGCCCCGCAGGCCACTATGGCTACACCTTC	CASSPAGHYGYTF
TRBD1	.	TRBV7-9	TRBJ1-4	16	TGTGCCAGCAGCTTCGCCGGGACAGGGGAGGATGAAAAACTGTTTTTT	CASSFAGTGEDEKLFF
TRBD2	.	TRBV27	TRBJ2-5	14	TGTGCCAGCAGTGAGAATAGCGGGGAAGAGACCCAGTACTTC	CASSENSGEETQYF
.	.	TRBV7-9	TRBJ2-7	14	TGTGCCAGCACCCACCGGGCCTTAAGCGACGAGCAGTACTTC	CASTHRALSDEQYF
.	.	TRBV7-2	TRBJ2-7	15	TGTGCCAGCAGCTCCAGGGGGGGCACTTTGTACGAGCAGTACTTC	CASSSRGGTLYEQYF
TRBD1	.	TRBV6-5	TRBJ1-6	15	TGTGCCAGCAGTTACCAATGGACAGGGGATTCACCCCTCCACTTT	CASSYQWTGDSPLHF
TRBD2	.	TRBV7-2	TRBJ2-5	12	TGTGCCAGCAGCCTGGGAGGGGTGACCCAGTACTTC	CASSLGGVTQYF
TRBD1	.	TRBV6-5	TRBJ2-2	14	TGTGCCAGCAGTCGGGACAGGGGCAACGGGGAGCTGTTTTTT	CASSRDRGNGELFF
.	.	TRBV3-1/TRBV3-2	TRBJ2-5	12	TGTGCCAGCAGCCAAGCTTGGGAGACCCAGTACTTC	CASSQAWETQYF
.	.	TRBV28	TRBJ1-4	11	TGTGCCAGCAGGGGCGGTGAAAAACTGTTTTTT	CASRGGEKLFF
TRBD1	.	TRBV27	TRBJ1-5	20	TGTGCCAGCAGTTTAAGGTTCGGGGGGGACAGGAGTTATAGCAATCAGCCCCAGCATTTT	CASSLRFGGDRSYSNQPQHF
.	.	TRBV19	TRBJ1-5	16	TGTGCCAGTAGTATTGGAGCTCAGGTTAGCAATCAGCCCCAGCATTTT	CASSIGAQVSNQPQHF
.	.	TRBV19	TRBJ1-1	14	TGTGCCAGTAGTATAACGGGGGTCGGGACTGAAGCTTTCTTT	CASSITGVGTEAFF
.	.	TRBV3-1/TRBV3-2	TRBJ1-5	15	TGTGCCAGCAGCCAGTTTCCGGGTGGCAATCAGCCCCAGCATTTT	CASSQFPGGNQPQHF
.	.	TRBV28	TRBJ1-3	15	TGTGCCAGCACCCCGGGCCTAGTGCGGGGAAACACCATATATTTT	CASTPGLVRGNTIYF
TRBD2	.	TRBV6-1	TRBJ2-7	14	TGTGCCAGCAGTGAGCGACTAGCGCCCTACGAGCAGTACTTC	CASSERLAPYEQYF
TRBD1	.	TRBV29-1	TRBJ1-3	15	TGCAGCGCCTTGACAGGGTTCAGCTCTGGAAACACCATATATTTT	CSALTGFSSGNTIYF
.	.	TRBV19	TRBJ1-5	16	TGTGCCAGTAGTATTGAACGGCAGTATAGCAATCAGCCCCAGCATTTT	CASSIERQYSNQPQHF
TRBD1	.	TRBV5-8	TRBJ1-5	14	TGTGCCAGCAGAGGGGACAGGTCAAATCAGCCCCAGCATTTT	CASRGDRSNQPQHF
.	once	TRBV24-1	TRBJ2-1	11	TGTGCCACCAGTGTGGAGAATGAGCAGTTCTTC	CATSVENEQFF
TRBD2	.	TRBV19	TRBJ2-1	18	TGTGCCAGTAGTCCAAGCGGGAGGTCCCTTAGCTCCTACAATGAGCAGTTCTTC	CASSPSGRSLSSYNEQFF
TRBD2	.	TRBV5-1	TRBJ2-7	16	TGCGCCAGCAGCTCGAATCCACCGGGACTAGTTGTCGAGCAGTACTTC	CASSSNPPGLVVEQYF
TRBD2	.	TRBV6-5	TRBJ2-7	14	TGTGCCAGCGGGCGGGGGGGAGAGATCTACGAGCAGTACTTC	CASGRGGEIYEQYF
.	.	TRBV5-8	TRBJ1-4	14	TGTGCCAGCAGCTCAGGGGTTACGGGAGAAAAACTGTTTTTT	CASSSGVTGEKLFF
TRBD2	.	TRBV5-4	TRBJ2-1	15	TGTGCCAGCAGGCGGAGCGGGAGTGGGTACAATGAGCAGTTCTTC	CASRRSGSGYNEQFF
TRBD2	.	TRBV28	TRBJ2-3	14	TGTGCCACCCTAGCGGGGGGAAGCACAGATACGCAGTATTTT	CATLAGGSTDTQYF
TRBD1	medium-sized	TRBV3-1/TRBV3-2	TRBJ2-1	17	TGTGCCAGCAGCCAAGCCCGAGGGACAGGAGAATACAATGAGCAGTTCTTC	CASSQARGTGEYNEQFF
.	.	TRBV7-2	TRBJ2-5	12	TGTGCCAGCAGCTTGTACCAAGAGACCCAGTACTTC	CASSLYQETQYF
.	.	TRBV4-1	TRBJ1-1	15	TGCGCCAGCAGCCAAGAGTCCGGGCCCAGGGCTGAAGCTTTCTTT	CASSQESGPRAEAFF
TRBD1	.	TRBV7-2	TRBJ1-2	16	TGTGCCAGCAGCCCCGGGGGGGGACAGGGTTACTATGGCTACACCTTC	CASSPGGGQGYYGYTF
.	once	TRBV5-1	TRBJ1-2	14	TGCGCCAGCAGCTTGGATGGAGCGGGCTATGGCTACACCTTC	CASSLDGAGYGYTF
TRBD1	once	TRBV4-3	TRBJ1-1	15	TGCGCCAGCAGCTCCCCGGGACAGGGACCCACTGAAGCTTTCTTT	CASSSPGQGPTEAFF
TRBD1	few	TRBV7-2	TRBJ2-2	15	TGTGCCAGCAGCTTAGTACTAGGGGACAGCGGGGAGCTGTTTTTT	CASSLVLGDSGELFF
.	.	TRBV6-5	TRBJ1-5	13	TGTGCCAGCAGCTACGGCCGGAATCAGCCCCAGCATTTT	CASSYGRNQPQHF
TRBD2	.	TRBV9	TRBJ2-7	15	TGTGCCAGCAGCGTAGGCTCGGGGGAGGGCTACGAGCAGTACTTC	CASSVGSGEGYEQYF
.	.	TRBV12-3/TRBV12-4	TRBJ1-5	13	TGTGCCAGCACCACTCAAGGGGGTCAGCCCCAGCATTTT	CASTTQGGQPQHF
.	.	TRBV18	TRBJ2-7	15	TGTGCCAGCTCACCAGCAGGGCCCTACCCTCGCGAGCAGTACTTC	CASSPAGPYPREQYF
.	.	TRBV6-5	TRBJ2-5	12	TGTGCCAGCAGCTCTTGGACGGAGACCCAGTACTTC	CASSSWTETQYF
TRBD1	.	TRBV4-2	TRBJ1-2	15	TGTGCCAGCAGCCAAGATGAACAGGGGAACTATGGCTACACCTTC	CASSQDEQGNYGYTF
.	.	TRBV21-1	TRBJ1-5	18	TGTGCCAGCAGCAAAGCGCTTTTCACCGGGAGAGGCAATCAGCCCCAGCATTTT	CASSKALFTGRGNQPQHF
.	.	TRBV5-1	TRBJ1-1	14	TGCGCCAGCAGCTTGGCGGCCGCCGGGGCTGAAGCTTTCTTT	CASSLAAAGAEAFF
TRBD1	.	TRBV6-2/TRBV6-3	TRBJ2-3	16	TGTGCCAGCAGTTACTCGAAGCGGGACAGGGGGGATACGCAGTATTTT	CASSYSKRDRGDTQYF
TRBD2	once	TRBV7-8	TRBJ2-1	15	TGTGCCAGCAGCCTTAGGACTAGCGGGGGCAATGAGCAGTTCTTC	CASSLRTSGGNEQFF
.	.	TRBV6-2/TRBV6-3	TRBJ2-7	13	TGTGCCAGCAGTTACCGAGGCCCGGGGGAGCAGTACTTC	CASSYRGPGEQYF
.	.	TRBV6-2/TRBV6-3	TRBJ2-3	13	TGTGCCAGCAGTGATACTGGGGTCGTTACGCAGTATTTT	CASSDTGVVTQYF
.	.	TRBV4-2	TRBJ2-5	17	TGTGCCAGCAGCCAAGGGGGGGGCCAAAACGTGCAAGAGACCCAGTACTTC	CASSQGGGQNVQETQYF
TRBD2	once	TRBV6-5	TRBJ2-5	13	TGTGCCAGCGAGCGGGAGCGCCGGGAGACCCAGTACTTC	CASERERRETQYF
TRBD2	.	TRBV6-5	TRBJ2-7	15	TGTGCCGTGGGGTTCTTGGTCCTAGCGGGTAGCGAGCAGTACTTC	CAVGFLVLAGSEQYF
TRBD1	.	TRBV6-6	TRBJ2-7	14	TGTGCCAGCAGGAGACTCGGGACAGACTACGAGCAGTACTTC	CASRRLGTDYEQYF
.	.	TRBV3-1/TRBV3-2	TRBJ2-1	14	TGTGCCAGCAGCCGGGACTCCCGAAAGAATGAGCAGTTCTTC	CASSRDSRKNEQFF
TRBD2	once	TRBV6-1	TRBJ2-3	16	TGTGCCAGCAGTGAATTGGATAGCGGGAGGGCCGATACGCAGTATTTT	CASSELDSGRADTQYF
.	.	TRBV7-8	TRBJ1-4	15	TGTGCCAGCAGCTTAGGGACAGCAACTAATGAAAAACTGTTTTTT	CASSLGTATNEKLFF